This is a list of T cell receptor beta chains from one sample in a study of identical twins. Via MiXCR, TCRdb re-called the 5' RACE reads, giving one row per CDR3 protein. The sample includes around 450,000 distinct CDR3 sequences, more than 13% of them seen just once. This same sample was also part of a study on yellow fever vaccine responses in identical twins.

Source material: CD4+ T cells sorted from blood. These receptors all come from a woman between 18 and 30 years old in good health. Both conserved end residues are part of each CDR3. Each record gives: J gene, CDR3 length, D gene, V gene, clone size, CDR3 protein, CDR3 DNA. The D gene is left open where the match is weak. Clone size is shown for a subset of rows, as once, few, many or a class of expanded clone.

TRBJ1-2 | 14 | - | TRBV29-1 | - | CSVGTTGGWDGYTF | TGCAGCGTCGGAACCACGGGGGGGTGGGATGGCTACACCTTC
TRBJ1-1 | 15 | TRBD1 | TRBV12-3/TRBV12-4 | - | CASSLGGQGRGEAFF | TGTGCCAGCAGTCTAGGGGGACAGGGAAGGGGTGAAGCTTTCTTT
TRBJ2-7 | 14 | - | TRBV7-9 | - | CASSLVEVKTEQYF | TGTGCCAGCAGCTTAGTAGAGGTAAAAACCGAGCAGTACTTC
TRBJ2-1 | 12 | - | TRBV20-1 | - | CSAGRGYYEQFF | TGCAGTGCCGGTCGGGGGTACTATGAGCAGTTCTTC
TRBJ2-2 | 15 | - | TRBV5-1 | - | CASGRDSANTGELFF | TGCGCCAGCGGGCGGGACTCCGCGAACACCGGGGAGCTGTTTTTT
TRBJ2-4 | 15 | - | TRBV2 | few | CASRFPGVAKNIQYF | TGTGCCAGCAGATTCCCCGGGGTAGCCAAAAACATTCAGTACTTC
TRBJ2-1 | 15 | - | TRBV27 | - | CASRRGQGVHNEQFF | TGTGCCAGCAGGCGGGGGCAGGGGGTCCACAATGAGCAGTTCTTC
TRBJ2-1 | 14 | - | TRBV3-1 | few | CASSQEGEGNEQFF | TGTGCCAGCAGCCAAGAGGGGGAAGGAAATGAGCAGTTCTTC
TRBJ2-6 | 14 | - | TRBV29-1 | once | CSVEGVGGANVLTF | TGCAGCGTTGAAGGGGTGGGGGGGGCCAACGTCCTGACTTTC
TRBJ2-1 | 15 | TRBD1 | TRBV5-5 | - | CASSPLDRASNEQFF | TGTGCCAGCAGCCCACTGGACAGGGCGAGCAATGAGCAGTTCTTC
TRBJ1-4 | 14 | - | TRBV12-3/TRBV12-4 | many | CASSFPATNEKLFF | TGTGCCAGCAGTTTTCCGGCAACTAATGAAAAACTGTTTTTT
TRBJ2-1 | 16 | TRBD2 | TRBV7-8 | - | CASSLRGLAGYNEQFF | TGTGCCAGCAGCTTACGGGGACTAGCGGGTTACAATGAGCAGTTCTTC
TRBJ2-5 | 14 | - | TRBV3-1 | few | CASSQNALAETQYF | TGTGCCAGCAGCCAAAACGCCCTAGCCGAGACCCAGTACTTC
TRBJ2-3 | 16 | TRBD1 | TRBV24-1 | - | CATSAQGLGTTDTQYF | TGTGCCACCAGTGCACAGGGGCTAGGGACCACAGATACGCAGTATTTT
TRBJ2-1 | 13 | TRBD1 | TRBV11-1 | many | CASSWGTGNEQFF | TGTGCCAGCAGCTGGGGGACAGGGAATGAGCAGTTCTTC
TRBJ2-1 | 18 | TRBD2 | TRBV24-1 | few | CATSDPPGTSKARGEQFF | TGTGCCACCAGTGATCCACCCGGGACTAGCAAAGCTCGTGGTGAGCAGTTCTTC
TRBJ2-5 | 15 | TRBD2 | TRBV20-1 | many | CSAQLLAGGQETQYF | TGCAGTGCCCAACTCCTAGCGGGGGGCCAAGAGACCCAGTACTTC
TRBJ2-3 | 15 | TRBD1 | TRBV12-3/TRBV12-4 | - | CASSQGQRYTDTQYF | TGTGCCAGCAGCCAGGGACAGCGATACACAGATACGCAGTATTTT
TRBJ2-7 | 14 | TRBD2 | TRBV6-5 | - | CASSYPDRLAGEYF | TGTGCCAGCAGTTACCCCGATAGACTAGCGGGGGAGTACTTC
TRBJ2-6 | 15 | - | TRBV28 | many | CASSLWGSGANVLTF | TGTGCCAGCAGTTTATGGGGGTCCGGGGCCAACGTCCTGACTTTC
TRBJ2-6 | 14 | - | TRBV2 | few | CASRSEAGANVLTF | TGTGCCAGCAGATCAGAGGCTGGGGCCAACGTCCTGACTTTC
TRBJ2-3 | 15 | - | TRBV14 | few | CASPSTRDGTDTQYF | TGTGCCAGCCCTAGCACAAGGGACGGCACAGATACGCAGTATTTT
TRBJ2-1 | 16 | - | TRBV2 | - | CASGGGRFGSYNEQFF | TGTGCCAGCGGAGGCGGACGCTTTGGGTCCTACAATGAGCAGTTCTTC
TRBJ2-3 | 16 | - | TRBV20-1 | many | CSAKRAGLPFSDTQYF | TGCAGTGCGAAAAGGGCGGGGCTTCCCTTCTCAGATACGCAGTATTTT
TRBJ2-2 | 16 | - | TRBV28 | - | CASRPSGTGNTGELFF | TGTGCCAGCAGACCTTCCGGGACGGGAAACACCGGGGAGCTGTTTTTT
TRBJ1-6 | 16 | - | TRBV7-2 | - | CASSLVGAGLGSPLHF | TGTGCCAGCAGCTTAGTAGGGGCAGGGTTGGGTTCACCCCTCCACTTT
TRBJ2-1 | 15 | - | TRBV4-2 | - | CASSQEWAGNKEQFF | TGTGCCAGCAGCCAAGAATGGGCCGGCAATAAAGAGCAGTTCTTC
TRBJ2-7 | 13 | - | TRBV5-1 | few | CASSLSGYDEQYF | TGCGCCAGCAGCTTGTCGGGGTATGACGAGCAGTACTTC
TRBJ2-7 | 12 | - | TRBV5-5 | many | CASSIVGYEQYF | TGTGCCAGCTCGATTGTGGGCTACGAGCAGTACTTC
TRBJ1-5 | 14 | - | TRBV6-2/TRBV6-3 | few | CASSYVTPNQPQHF | TGTGCCAGCAGTTATGTCACGCCGAATCAGCCCCAGCATTTT
TRBJ1-3 | 17 | TRBD1 | TRBV12-3/TRBV12-4 | many | CASTLVSGTGSGNTIYF | TGTGCCAGCACCCTCGTTTCTGGGACAGGGTCTGGAAACACCATATATTTT
TRBJ2-5 | 14 | - | TRBV19 | few | CASSIGGRQETQYF | TGTGCCAGTAGTATTGGGGGACGGCAAGAGACCCAGTACTTC
TRBJ1-1 | 15 | TRBD1 | TRBV9 | - | CASSAQTGTNTEAFF | TGTGCCAGCAGCGCCCAGACAGGGACCAACACTGAAGCTTTCTTT
TRBJ2-1 | 15 | - | TRBV28 | - | CASSLGDGSNNEQFF | TGTGCCAGCAGTTTGGGCGACGGCTCCAACAATGAGCAGTTCTTC
TRBJ1-2 | 15 | TRBD1 | TRBV20-1 | few | CSALRRDSPNYGYTF | TGCAGTGCCCTGAGAAGGGACAGTCCTAACTATGGCTACACCTTC
TRBJ2-3 | 15 | TRBD1 | TRBV2 | - | CASSGTGGATDTQYF | TGTGCCAGCAGTGGGACAGGGGGTGCGACAGATACGCAGTATTTT
TRBJ2-3 | 14 | - | TRBV6-5 | few | CASSYLVSTDTQYF | TGTGCCAGCAGTTATTTGGTTAGCACAGATACGCAGTATTTT
TRBJ2-3 | 17 | TRBD2 | TRBV27 | few | CASSLSRWRGGTDTQYF | TGTGCCAGCAGTTTATCCCGGTGGCGGGGGGGCACAGATACGCAGTATTTT
TRBJ1-6 | 13 | - | TRBV12-3/TRBV12-4 | many | CASNLNHNSPLHF | TGTGCCAGCAACCTAAACCATAATTCACCCCTCCACTTT
TRBJ2-7 | 14 | TRBD1 | TRBV6-2/TRBV6-3 | few | CASRPWTGSDEQYF | TGTGCCAGCAGACCATGGACAGGCAGCGACGAGCAGTACTTC
TRBJ1-5 | 14 | TRBD1 | TRBV3-1 | - | CASSLDRGGQPQHF | TGTGCCAGCAGCCTAGACAGGGGCGGCCAGCCCCAGCATTTT